This T cell receptor beta chain was documented in a study of blood T cell repertoires in COVID-19. Residents of under 25 US areas, aged roughly 18 to 90 years, made up the participants. Authors' processing steps: Estimation of nucleated cell counts relied on the amplification of reference gene primers. Assay used: immunoSEQ multiplex PCR; TCRdb lists only in-frame clones, some missing. V and J calls and clone size come straight from that table; D and trimming were deduced from the DNA. Of fewer than 350,000 clones listed, under 95% were seen once; the top ten hold about 2.1%. Germline trimming cut 1 base from V and 4 bases from J; bases unmatched to any gene: 8. This CDR3 comprises 16 residues. Germline-derived CDR1 and CDR2 are MNHEY and SVGAGI.

V and J are TRBV6-5 and TRBJ2-3; 7 positions agree with TRBD2. The sequence was obtained from a woman in her thirties or forties with acute COVID-19. What was sequenced was PBMCs or T cells enriched from blood (not recorded which). CDR3 DNA: TGTGCCAGCAGTTACTACCCACAGCGGGGCCCAGATACGCAGTATTTT. Protein sequence: CASSYYPQRGPDTQYF.